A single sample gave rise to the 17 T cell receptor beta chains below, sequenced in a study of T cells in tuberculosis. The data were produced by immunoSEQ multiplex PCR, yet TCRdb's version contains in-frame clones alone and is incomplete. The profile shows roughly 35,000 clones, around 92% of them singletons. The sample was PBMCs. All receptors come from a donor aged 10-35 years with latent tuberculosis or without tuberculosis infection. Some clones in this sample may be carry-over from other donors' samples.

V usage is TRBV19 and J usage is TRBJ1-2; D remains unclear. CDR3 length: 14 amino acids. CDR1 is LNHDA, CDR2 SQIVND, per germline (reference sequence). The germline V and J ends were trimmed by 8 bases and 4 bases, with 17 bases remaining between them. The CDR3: CASARGSQIYGYTF. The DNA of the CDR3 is TGTGCCAGTGCTCGAGGCAGTCAAATCTATGGCTACACCTTC. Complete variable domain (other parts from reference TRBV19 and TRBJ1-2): DGGITQSPKYLFRKEGQNVTLSCEQNLNHDAMYWYRQDPGQGLRLIYYSQIVNDFQKGDIAEGYSVSREKKESFPLTVTSAQKNPTAFYLCASARGSQIYGYTFGSGTRLTVV.

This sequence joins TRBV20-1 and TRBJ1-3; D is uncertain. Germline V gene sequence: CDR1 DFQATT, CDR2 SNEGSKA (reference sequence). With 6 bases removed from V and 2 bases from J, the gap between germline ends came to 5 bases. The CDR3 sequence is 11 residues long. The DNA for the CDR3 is TGCAGTGCGGGCCCTGGAAACACCATATATTTT. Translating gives CSAGPGNTIYF.

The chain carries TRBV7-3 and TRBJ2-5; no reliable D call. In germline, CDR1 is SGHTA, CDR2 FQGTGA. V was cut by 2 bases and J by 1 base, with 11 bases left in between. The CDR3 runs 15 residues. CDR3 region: CASSLLASSQETQYF. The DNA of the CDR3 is TGTGCCAGCAGCTTATTAGCCTCCTCCCAAGAGACCCAGTACTTC.

This CDR3 reads CASSQGRGSGNTIYF. CDR3 nucleotide sequence: TGTGCCAGCAGCCAAGGGCGGGGGTCTGGAAACACCATATATTTT. The chain is built from TRBV14 and TRBJ1-3; D might be TRBD1 (5 bases). V gave up 1 base and J gave up 1 base, with 8 bases separating them. Germline V gene sequence: CDR1 SGHDN, CDR2 FVKESK. The CDR3 is 15 residues long.

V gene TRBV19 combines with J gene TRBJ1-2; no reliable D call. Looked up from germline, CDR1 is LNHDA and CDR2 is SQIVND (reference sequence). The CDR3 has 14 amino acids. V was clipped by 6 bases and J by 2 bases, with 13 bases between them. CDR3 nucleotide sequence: TGTGCCAGTAGCTCTCCTGGCGGGAACTATGGCTACACCTTC. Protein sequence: CASSSPGGNYGYTF.

CDR3 nucleotide sequence: TGTGCCAGCAGTGAGGTTTCAAGGGGGAACACTGAAGCTTTCTTT. Translating gives CASSEVSRGNTEAFF. The chain carries TRBV2 and TRBJ1-1; the D gene is possibly TRBD1 (5 bases). V lost 3 bases and J lost 1, with 12 bases in between. Germline assignment: CDR1 SNHLY and CDR2 FYNNEI. The CDR3 length is 15 residues.

The CDR3 sequence is CASSGDRDNEQFF. The CDR3 bases are TGTGCCAGCAGCGGGGACAGGGACAATGAGCAGTTCTTC. The chain is built from TRBV9 and TRBJ2-1; 9 nucleotides line up with TRBD1. Per germline, CDR1 SGDLS and CDR2 YYNGEE. The V segment lost 3 bases and the J segment 5 bases; nucleotides outside the gene matches: 0. This CDR3 has 13 amino acids.

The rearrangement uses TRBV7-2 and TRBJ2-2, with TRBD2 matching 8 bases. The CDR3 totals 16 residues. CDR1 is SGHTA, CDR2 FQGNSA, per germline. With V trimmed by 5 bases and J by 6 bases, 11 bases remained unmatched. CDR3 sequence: CASSKKFGGVPGELFF. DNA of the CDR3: TGTGCCAGCAGCAAAAAATTCGGGGGGGTCCCCGGGGAGCTGTTTTTT.

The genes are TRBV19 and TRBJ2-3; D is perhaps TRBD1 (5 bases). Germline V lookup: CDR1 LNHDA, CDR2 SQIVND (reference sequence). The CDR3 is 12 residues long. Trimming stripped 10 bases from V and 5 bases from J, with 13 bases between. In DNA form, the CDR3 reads TGTGCCACAGGGTTCAATCGAGATACGCAGTATTTT. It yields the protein CATGFNRDTQYF.

CDR3 coding DNA: TGCGCCAGCAGCCAAGAGAGGGTCCGCTCCTATAATTCACCCCTCCACTTT. Translation: CASSQERVRSYNSPLHF. The chain combines TRBV4-3 with TRBJ1-6; D gene ambiguous. Trimming stripped 0 bases from V and 0 bases from J, with 9 bases between. Germline CDR1 and CDR2: LGHNA and YSLEER. CDR3 length: 17 residues.

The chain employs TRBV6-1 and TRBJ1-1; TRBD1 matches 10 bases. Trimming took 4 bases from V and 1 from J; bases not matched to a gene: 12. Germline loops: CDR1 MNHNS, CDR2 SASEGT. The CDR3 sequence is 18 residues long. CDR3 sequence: CASSGSLGQGHGNTEAFF. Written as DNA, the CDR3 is TGTGCCAGCAGTGGCTCGTTGGGACAGGGGCATGGGAACACTGAAGCTTTCTTT.

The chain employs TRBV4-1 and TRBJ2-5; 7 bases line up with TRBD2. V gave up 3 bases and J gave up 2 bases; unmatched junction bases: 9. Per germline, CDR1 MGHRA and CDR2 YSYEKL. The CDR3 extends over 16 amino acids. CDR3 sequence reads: CASSQASGGIQETQYF. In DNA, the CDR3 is TGCGCCAGCAGCCAGGCCTCGGGAGGTATTCAAGAGACCCAGTACTTC.

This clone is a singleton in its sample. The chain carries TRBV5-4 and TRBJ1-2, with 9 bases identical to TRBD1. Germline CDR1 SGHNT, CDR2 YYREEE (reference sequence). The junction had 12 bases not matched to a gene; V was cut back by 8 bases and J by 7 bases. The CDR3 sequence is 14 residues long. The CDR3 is CASSLLQGAGGYTF. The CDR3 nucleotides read TGTGCCAGTAGCCTCCTACAGGGGGCTGGTGGCTACACCTTC.

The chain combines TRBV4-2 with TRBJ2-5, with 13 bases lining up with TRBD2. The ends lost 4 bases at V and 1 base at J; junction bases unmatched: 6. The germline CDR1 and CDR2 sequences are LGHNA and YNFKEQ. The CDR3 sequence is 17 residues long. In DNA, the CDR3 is TGTGCCAGCAGCCCAGGACTAGCGGGGGTATTCCAAGAGACCCAGTACTTC. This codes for CASSPGLAGVFQETQYF.

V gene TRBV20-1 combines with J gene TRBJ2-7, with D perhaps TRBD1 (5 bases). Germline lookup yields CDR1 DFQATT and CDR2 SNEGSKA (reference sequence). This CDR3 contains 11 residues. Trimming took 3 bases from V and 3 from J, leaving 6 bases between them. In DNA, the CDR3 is TGCAGTGCTAGTAGGGGCTACGAGCAGTACTTC. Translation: CSASRGYEQYF.

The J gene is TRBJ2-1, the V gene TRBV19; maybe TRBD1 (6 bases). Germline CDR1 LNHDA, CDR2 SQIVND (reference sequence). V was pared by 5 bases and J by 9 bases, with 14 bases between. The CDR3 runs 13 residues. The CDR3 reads CASSPPRGPEQFF. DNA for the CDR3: TGTGCCAGTAGTCCGCCCAGGGGCCCTGAGCAGTTCTTC.

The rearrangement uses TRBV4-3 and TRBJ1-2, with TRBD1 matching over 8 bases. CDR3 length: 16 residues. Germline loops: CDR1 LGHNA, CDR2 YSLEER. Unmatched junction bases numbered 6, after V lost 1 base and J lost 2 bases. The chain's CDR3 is CASSQAFQGANYGYTF. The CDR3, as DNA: TGCGCCAGCAGCCAAGCATTTCAGGGGGCCAACTATGGCTACACCTTC.